This T cell receptor beta chain appears in the sequencing data of a study of cytomegalovirus exposure and HLA in healthy donors. Looked up from germline, CDR1 is MNHEY and CDR2 is SVGAGI. CDR3 length: 14 amino acids. V was pared by 2 bases and J by 8 bases, with 8 bases of the junction left unmatched. In its sample, this clone was seen once. Its antigen remains unknown. The PCR had 60 Vbeta and 13 Jbeta primers. Generated by immunoSEQ multiplex PCR, the TCRdb table keeps only in-frame clones and is missing some. The sample records 75,000 to 85,000 clones, about three quarters being singletons. Overall study findings and caveats: The number of N-insertions in an Asian-associated ancestry cluster was reportedly below the roughly 670-donor mean in a later analysis. Prior analysis indicated that the majority of TCR beta V segments exhibited productivity approximately 87% or approximately 30% of the time. Based on reports, TCR beta sequences accurately predicted HLA-A and HLA-B alleles for most subjects.

There were likely unrecorded immune exposures, though donors were nominally healthy when sampled. The chain employs TRBV6-5 and TRBJ1-2; 7 nucleotides line up with TRBD1. This sequence originates from a male donor in good health and CMV-seronegative. Source material: PBMCs. The CDR3: CASSYDDRVEGYTF. The CDR3 DNA sequence: TGTGCCAGCAGTTACGACGACAGGGTAGAAGGCTACACCTTC.